A selection of T cell receptor beta chains follows, all from one sample in a study of Ad26.COV2.S vaccination and SARS-CoV-2 variants. Only in-frame clones appear in the TCRdb table, and some are missing; sequencing was by immunoSEQ multiplex PCR. Of roughly 250,000 clones in the sample, around 90% were seen once. The sequencing here drew on peripheral blood, taken in a trial of Ad26.COV2.S vaccine versus placebo. Receptor source: a person aged 18-65 years who received the Ad26.COV2.S COVID-19 vaccine or a placebo. The CDR3 runs from the conserved cysteine through the conserved F or W. The D gene is left open where the match is weak. Clone size is shown for a subset of rows, as once, few, many or a class of expanded clone.

abundance,j_gene,v_gene,d_gene,CDR3nt,CDR3aa
.,TRBJ1-2,TRBV19,.,TGTGCCAGTAGTATGTCAGACTTCGGCGGTTTTGGCTACACCTTC,CASSMSDFGGFGYTF
once,TRBJ1-3,TRBV3-1/TRBV3-2,TRBD1,TGTGCCAGCAGCCAAGCGCACAGGGGGCCTGGAAACACCATATATTTT,CASSQAHRGPGNTIYF
.,TRBJ2-3,TRBV30,.,TGTGCCTGGAATGTTCCGGGGGCGACAGATACGCAGTATTTT,CAWNVPGATDTQYF
.,TRBJ2-2,TRBV30,.,TGTGCTACAGGCGGGCCCGGGGAGCTGTTTTTT,CATGGPGELFF
once,TRBJ1-1,TRBV6-5,TRBD1,TGTGCCAGCCGGACGTCCCCGACAGGGTCCACTGAAGCTTTCTTT,CASRTSPTGSTEAFF
.,TRBJ1-1,TRBV7-6,.,TGTGCCAGCAGCTCAAAACCCACCGGGACACTGAACACTGAAGCTTTCTTT,CASSSKPTGTLNTEAFF
.,TRBJ1-2,TRBV30,TRBD1,TGTGCCTGGAGTTTAACAGGGGGCGGCTATGGCTACACCTTC,CAWSLTGGGYGYTF
.,TRBJ1-6,TRBV30,TRBD1,TGTGCCTGGAGTGTAACCCGGACAGGTCCCTCCTATAATTCACCCCTCCACTTT,CAWSVTRTGPSYNSPLHF
.,TRBJ1-5,TRBV12-3/TRBV12-4,.,TGTGCCAGCAGCCATAAAGGTCAGCCCCAGCATTTT,CASSHKGQPQHF
.,TRBJ1-4,TRBV4-3,.,TGCGCCAGCAGCGTAAATGGAATGGGCGGTGGAGAAAAACTGTTTTTT,CASSVNGMGGGEKLFF
.,TRBJ2-1,TRBV24-1,TRBD2,TGTGCCACCAGTGACCCTTCGATAGCTAGCGGGAGCAATGAGCAGTTCTTC,CATSDPSIASGSNEQFF
.,TRBJ1-2,TRBV19,.,TGTGCCAGTAGTGCTGAAATAGGGCCAAGCTATGGCTACACCTTC,CASSAEIGPSYGYTF
.,TRBJ2-1,TRBV18,TRBD2,TGTGCCAGCTCACCAACTAGCGGGAGATACGAGCAGTTCTTC,CASSPTSGRYEQFF
.,TRBJ2-1,TRBV2,TRBD1,TGTGCCAGCGCCGGGACAGGGAACACTGAGCAGTTCTTC,CASAGTGNTEQFF
.,TRBJ2-1,TRBV7-9,TRBD2,TGTGCCAGCAGCTCGTACCCAGCGGGATCCTACAATGAGCAGTTCTTC,CASSSYPAGSYNEQFF
once,TRBJ1-5,TRBV7-2,.,TGTGCCAGCAGCTTAGGGGCGCTCAGCAATCAGCCCCAGCATTTT,CASSLGALSNQPQHF
once,TRBJ2-2,TRBV5-1,TRBD2,TGCGCCAGCAGCTTGGAGGTCCTAGCGGGAGATGTCACCGGGGAGCTGTTTTTT,CASSLEVLAGDVTGELFF
.,TRBJ2-3,TRBV15,.,TGTGCCACCAGCAGAGATCGAACGGGCACAGATACGCAGTATTTT,CATSRDRTGTDTQYF
few,TRBJ1-3,TRBV19,.,TGTGCCAGTAGTGAACAGGAGTGGTACGGTGGAAACACCATATATTTT,CASSEQEWYGGNTIYF
.,TRBJ1-5,TRBV12-5,.,TGTGCTAGTGGTTTGAACCCCTTCAATCAGCCCCAGCATTTT,CASGLNPFNQPQHF
.,TRBJ1-1,TRBV30,.,TGTGCCTGGAGTGTACAGGCAGGGGTGAACACTGAAGCTTTCTTT,CAWSVQAGVNTEAFF
.,TRBJ2-1,TRBV10-2,.,TGCGCCAGCAGTGAAACCTTCAGGGTGACGGGCGATGAGCAGTTCTTC,CASSETFRVTGDEQFF
.,TRBJ1-2,TRBV18,.,TGTGCCAGCTCACTAAGACGGGATCCTAAAAACTATGGCTACACCTTC,CASSLRRDPKNYGYTF
.,TRBJ2-7,TRBV9,.,TGTGCCAGCAGCGGCGGGACACCCGCGGGGGAGCAGTACTTC,CASSGGTPAGEQYF
.,TRBJ1-6,TRBV9,.,TGTGCCAGCAGCGTACAGGGTTCCTATAATTCACCCCTCCACTTT,CASSVQGSYNSPLHF
.,TRBJ2-7,TRBV5-6,TRBD1,TGTGCCAGCAGCTATACAGGGGGTGGCGAGCAGTACTTC,CASSYTGGGEQYF
.,TRBJ1-1,TRBV30,.,TGTGCCTGGAGTGTAGAGGGAATTGGAGCTTTCTTT,CAWSVEGIGAFF
.,TRBJ2-2,TRBV3-1/TRBV3-2,.,TGTGCCAGCAGCCAAGAAATCCGGAACACCGGGGAGCTGTTTTTT,CASSQEIRNTGELFF
.,TRBJ1-5,TRBV6-1,.,TGTGCCAGCAGTGAAATTGAACATGGGAGCTCGCCCCAGCATTTT,CASSEIEHGSSPQHF
.,TRBJ2-5,TRBV5-4,.,TGTGCCAGCAGCTCCAAAGCGGATTTAGCCCAGTACTTC,CASSSKADLAQYF
.,TRBJ2-2,TRBV14,.,TGTGCCAGCAGCCCCCCGGGACTTAACACCGGGGAGCTGTTTTTT,CASSPPGLNTGELFF
.,TRBJ1-4,TRBV7-9,.,TGTGCCAGCAGCCCTAGGTCGTCGAGGTACGAGGGGGAAAAACTGTTTTTT,CASSPRSSRYEGEKLFF
.,TRBJ2-5,TRBV7-9,TRBD1,TGTGCCAGCAGCTTAAGACAGGGAGAGACCCAGTACTTC,CASSLRQGETQYF
.,TRBJ1-1,TRBV19,.,TGTGCCAGACGGAACCCGACACAGAACACTGAAGCTTTCTTT,CARRNPTQNTEAFF
.,TRBJ1-2,TRBV11-2,.,TGTGCCAGCAGCCCTTTATATGGCTACACCTTC,CASSPLYGYTF
.,TRBJ2-1,TRBV5-5,TRBD2,TGTGCCAGCAGCCCCTGGAGGGAGGGCTACAATGAGCAGTTCTTC,CASSPWREGYNEQFF